The rows below give T cell receptor beta chains drawn from one sample of a study of cytotoxic CD8 clonotypes in ibrutinib-treated CLL. Data came from immunoSEQ multiplex PCR; TCRdb stores just in-frame clones and leaves some out. Counted here are some 140,000 clones, 84% occurring once; the ten biggest clones make up 2.5% to 3.5%. The sample was PBMCs, taken after 24 months of ibrutinib treatment. The receptors were sampled from a human donor with chronic lymphocytic leukemia. Both conserved end residues are part of each CDR3. D genes are given only for firm matches. Rows give clone size only sometimes, using once, few, many, or a class for an expanded clone.

D	size	V	J	CDR3	DNA
-	-	TRBV18	TRBJ2-7	CASSPRTDYEQYF	TGTGCCAGCTCACCCCGGACAGACTACGAGCAGTACTTC
-	once	TRBV7-2	TRBJ2-7	CASSNGGVMAAEQYF	TGTGCCAGCAGCAACGGTGGGGTCATGGCAGCCGAGCAGTACTTC
-	many	TRBV19	TRBJ1-1	CASSKQGRSSEAFF	TGTGCCAGTAGTAAACAGGGAAGGTCTTCTGAAGCTTTCTTT
TRBD1	-	TRBV27	TRBJ1-1	CASSTETGERAEAFF	TGTGCCAGCAGTACAGAGACAGGGGAGCGGGCTGAAGCTTTCTTT
-	-	TRBV7-2	TRBJ2-3	CASSPSTDTQYF	TGTGCCAGCAGCCCCAGCACAGATACGCAGTATTTT
TRBD1	-	TRBV4-3	TRBJ1-4	CASSGEGQGKEKLFF	TGCGCCAGCAGCGGGGAGGGACAGGGGAAAGAAAAACTGTTTTTT
-	-	TRBV30	TRBJ2-5	CAWSVQYETQYF	TGTGCCTGGAGTGTACAATATGAGACCCAGTACTTC
TRBD1	few	TRBV30	TRBJ1-4	CAWSRDRVSLGEKLFF	TGTGCCTGGAGTAGGGACAGGGTCTCCCTAGGGGAAAAACTGTTTTTT
-	-	TRBV11-2	TRBJ2-7	CASSLGSYEQYF	TGTGCCAGCAGCTTAGGATCATACGAGCAGTACTTC
-	-	TRBV18	TRBJ1-1	CASSPPSRGSTEAFF	TGTGCCAGCTCACCCCCCAGCCGAGGGAGCACTGAAGCTTTCTTT
-	few	TRBV5-6	TRBJ1-5	CASSLTVISNQPQHF	TGTGCCAGCAGCTTGACGGTTATTAGCAATCAGCCCCAGCATTTT
-	-	TRBV2	TRBJ1-2	CASSVTGSYGYTF	TGTGCCAGCAGTGTTACAGGGTCCTATGGCTACACCTTC
-	-	TRBV2	TRBJ2-3	CASLREGTDTQYF	TGTGCCAGCCTCAGGGAGGGCACAGATACGCAGTATTTT
-	-	TRBV5-4	TRBJ2-1	CASSLERFDEQFF	TGTGCCAGCAGCTTGGAACGTTTCGATGAGCAGTTCTTC
-	-	TRBV1	TRBJ1-2	CTSSQERTGAGGNGYTF	TGCACCAGCAGCCAAGAAAGGACAGGGGCCGGAGGTAATGGCTACACCTTC
-	-	TRBV25-1	TRBJ1-2	CASSDPGGSSYGYTF	TGTGCCAGCAGTGACCCGGGAGGGTCTAGCTATGGCTACACCTTC
TRBD1	-	TRBV11-3	TRBJ1-5	CASKVFRRDRGEGQPQHF	TGTGCCAGCAAAGTCTTCCGCCGGGACAGGGGAGAGGGTCAGCCCCAGCATTTT
-	-	TRBV9	TRBJ1-1	CASTSGMNTEAFF	TGTGCCAGCACCTCCGGCATGAACACTGAAGCTTTCTTT
-	-	TRBV10-3	TRBJ2-5	CAIRGSETQYF	TGTGCCATCAGGGGGTCCGAGACCCAGTACTTC
TRBD1	-	TRBV10-3	TRBJ2-3	CAISVQGEDTQYF	TGTGCCATCAGTGTTCAGGGGGAGGATACGCAGTATTTT
-	-	TRBV10-2	TRBJ2-2	CASRLRGGPNTGELFF	TGCGCCAGCAGACTTCGAGGGGGTCCGAACACCGGGGAGCTGTTTTTT
-	-	TRBV6-1	TRBJ2-2	CASSVAFNTGELFF	TGTGCCAGCAGTGTCGCCTTCAACACCGGGGAGCTGTTTTTT
TRBD1	once	TRBV5-4	TRBJ2-1	CASRRQGSYNEQFF	TGTGCCAGCAGAAGACAGGGGTCCTACAATGAGCAGTTCTTC
-	-	TRBV6-6	TRBJ1-4	CASNTQGSTNEKLFF	TGTGCCAGCAATACTCAGGGGTCCACTAATGAAAAACTGTTTTTT
-	once	TRBV10-3	TRBJ1-6	CAISRDRAPGSYNSPLHF	TGTGCCATCAGCCGGGACCGGGCTCCCGGTTCCTATAATTCACCCCTCCACTTT
-	-	TRBV5-6	TRBJ2-7	CASSLAIQGTYEQYF	TGTGCCAGCAGCTTGGCTATACAGGGAACCTACGAGCAGTACTTC
-	-	TRBV6-4	TRBJ2-2	CASSEGSTGELFF	TGTGCCAGCAGTGAGGGAAGCACCGGGGAGCTGTTTTTT
TRBD1	few	TRBV25-1	TRBJ1-6	CASSGLGQALHF	TGTGCCAGCAGTGGGCTGGGACAGGCCCTCCACTTT
-	-	TRBV7-9	TRBJ2-3	CASSRRVGRGTDTQYF	TGTGCCAGCAGTCGAAGGGTAGGGCGCGGCACAGATACGCAGTATTTT
-	-	TRBV14	TRBJ2-3	CASSQVGLVPQDTQYF	TGTGCCAGCAGCCAAGTAGGCCTGGTACCCCAAGATACGCAGTATTTT
TRBD2	-	TRBV18	TRBJ2-3	CASSRVTSGGSTDTQYF	TGTGCCAGCTCACGCGTCACTAGCGGGGGCTCCACAGATACGCAGTATTTT
-	once	TRBV6-6	TRBJ2-3	CASTGSGLDTQYF	TGTGCCAGCACTGGGTCCGGATTAGATACGCAGTATTTT
-	-	TRBV19	TRBJ1-4	CASSSRDEKLFF	TGTGCCAGTAGCTCTCGGGACGAAAAACTGTTTTTT
TRBD1	-	TRBV7-9	TRBJ1-5	CASSFAQGGGNQPQHF	TGTGCCAGCAGCTTCGCCCAGGGGGGCGGCAATCAGCCCCAGCATTTT
-	-	TRBV6-5	TRBJ2-7	CASSYTGSREQYF	TGTGCCAGCAGTTATACTGGGTCACGCGAGCAGTACTTC
-	once	TRBV28	TRBJ2-7	CASSLAFKGAGDF	TGTGCCAGCAGTTTAGCCTTTAAAGGCGCCGGGGACTTC
TRBD2	-	TRBV25-1	TRBJ2-2	CASSEWGTSGGMKLFF	TGTGCCAGCAGTGAATGGGGAACTAGCGGGGGGATGAAGCTGTTTTTT
-	-	TRBV19	TRBJ1-2	CASSFLRSWDYGYTF	TGTGCCAGTAGTTTCCTACGGAGTTGGGACTATGGCTACACCTTC
TRBD1	once	TRBV28	TRBJ2-5	CASSRTGGETQYF	TGTGCCAGCAGTAGGACAGGAGGTGAGACCCAGTACTTC
-	-	TRBV27	TRBJ2-3	CASSFRGLRPDTQYF	TGTGCCAGCAGTTTTAGGGGACTCCGGCCAGATACGCAGTATTTT
-	-	TRBV9	TRBJ1-1	CASSLTGGTEAFF	TGTGCCAGCAGCCTTACAGGAGGAACTGAAGCTTTCTTT
-	-	TRBV18	TRBJ2-1	CASRTSPDNEQFF	TGTGCCAGCCGAACCTCCCCTGACAATGAGCAGTTCTTC
-	-	TRBV6-1	TRBJ1-2	CASSEDSLYGYTF	TGTGCCAGCAGTGAAGACAGCCTCTATGGCTACACCTTC
-	-	TRBV12-5	TRBJ1-3	CASGLYLGLGRSGNTIYF	TGTGCTAGTGGTTTGTATCTCGGTTTGGGCAGGTCTGGAAACACCATATATTTT
TRBD1	few	TRBV6-6	TRBJ2-7	CASSKFLTGARYEQYF	TGTGCCAGCAGTAAGTTTCTGACAGGGGCCCGCTACGAGCAGTACTTC
-	-	TRBV19	TRBJ2-6	CASSGDSGANVLTF	TGTGCCAGTAGTGGGGACTCTGGGGCCAACGTCCTGACTTTC
TRBD2	-	TRBV7-8	TRBJ2-3	CASSLDTGPGLAISQYF	TGTGCCAGCAGCTTAGACACCGGCCCGGGACTAGCTATTTCGCAGTATTTT
-	-	TRBV5-5	TRBJ2-6	CASSPPGRANVLTF	TGTGCCAGCAGCCCCCCGGGGAGGGCCAACGTCCTGACTTTC
TRBD2	few	TRBV6-1	TRBJ2-7	CASSVGLGYEQYF	TGTGCCAGCAGTGTGGGACTAGGCTACGAGCAGTACTTC
-	-	TRBV30	TRBJ1-2	CACPPDSNYGYTF	TGTGCCTGCCCTCCGGACTCTAACTATGGCTACACCTTC
TRBD1	-	TRBV5-4	TRBJ1-1	CASSLPTGANTEAFF	TGTGCCAGCAGCCTACCGACAGGGGCGAACACTGAAGCTTTCTTT